Given below is one T cell receptor (beta chain) in context. Per the germline V gene, CDR1 is MNHEY and CDR2 is SVGEGT. V lost 7 bases and J lost 3, with 10 bases in between. The CDR3 is 12 residues long. Sample-barcoded 5' priming and a J-beta primer mix drove a second PCR of 7 to 11 cycles. TCRdb recomputed calls from the 5' RACE reads with MiXCR, one row per CDR3 protein. The sample records over 1,500,000 distinct CDR3 sequences, roughly 50% being singletons. The data were obtained in a study of blood T cells in healthy people across ages. The TCR sequence derives from a woman in her forties in good health. Specimen: blood. The V call is TRBV6-2 or TRBV6-3, the J call TRBJ2-7; the D gene is possibly TRBD1 (6 bases). Here the CDR3 DNA reads TGTGCCAGCACGACAGGAATCTACGAGCAGTACTTC. Its translation is CASTTGIYEQYF.